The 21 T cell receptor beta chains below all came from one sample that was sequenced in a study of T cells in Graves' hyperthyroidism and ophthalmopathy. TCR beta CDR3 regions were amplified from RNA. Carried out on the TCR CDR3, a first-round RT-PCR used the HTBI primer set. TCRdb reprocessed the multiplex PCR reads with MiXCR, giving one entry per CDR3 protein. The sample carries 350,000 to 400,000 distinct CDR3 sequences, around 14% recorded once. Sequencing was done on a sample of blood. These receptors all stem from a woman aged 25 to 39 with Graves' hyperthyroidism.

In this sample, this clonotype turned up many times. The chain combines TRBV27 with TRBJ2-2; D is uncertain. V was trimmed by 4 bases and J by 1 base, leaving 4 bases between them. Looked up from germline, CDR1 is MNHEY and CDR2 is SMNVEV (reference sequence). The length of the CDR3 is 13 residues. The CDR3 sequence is CASSSQNTGELFF. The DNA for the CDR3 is TGTGCCAGCAGTTCTCAGAACACCGGGGAGCTGTTTTTT.

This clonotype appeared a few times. The CDR3 DNA is TGCAGTGCTAGGGGGGTTGCCGAAGAGACCCAGTACTTC. Residues: CSARGVAEETQYF. The chain carries TRBV20-1 and TRBJ2-5; D tentatively reads TRBD1 or TRBD2 (5 bases each). Germline V gene lookup returns CDR1 DFQATT and CDR2 SNEGSKA (reference sequence). The CDR3 loop spans 13 amino acids. V was pared by 3 bases and J by 3 bases, with 11 bases between.

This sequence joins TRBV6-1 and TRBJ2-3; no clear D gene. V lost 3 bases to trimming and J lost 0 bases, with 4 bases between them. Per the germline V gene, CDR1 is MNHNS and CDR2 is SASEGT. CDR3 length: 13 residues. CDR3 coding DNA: TGTGCCAGCAGTGACTACAGCACAGATACGCAGTATTTT. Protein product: CASSDYSTDTQYF.

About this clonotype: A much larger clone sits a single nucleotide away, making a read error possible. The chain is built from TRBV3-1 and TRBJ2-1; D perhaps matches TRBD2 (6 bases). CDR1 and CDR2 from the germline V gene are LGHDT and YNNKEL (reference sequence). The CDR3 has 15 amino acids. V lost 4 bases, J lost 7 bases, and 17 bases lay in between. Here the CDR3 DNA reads TGTGCCAGCAGCCTCAAGGGTGCAGGGAGGAATGAGCAGTTCTTC. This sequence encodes CASSLKGAGRNEQFF.

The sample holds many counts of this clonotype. CDR3 sequence: CASSFWMGGGIGRETQYF. For the CDR3, the DNA is TGTGCCAGCAGTTTCTGGATGGGGGGCGGGATAGGAAGAGAGACCCAGTACTTC. The rearrangement joins TRBV28 to TRBJ2-5; the D gene could be TRBD1 or TRBD2 (6 bases each). V was trimmed by 3 bases and J by 4 bases, leaving 24 bases between them. The CDR3 is 18 amino acids. Germline-derived CDR1 and CDR2 are MDHEN and SYDVKM.

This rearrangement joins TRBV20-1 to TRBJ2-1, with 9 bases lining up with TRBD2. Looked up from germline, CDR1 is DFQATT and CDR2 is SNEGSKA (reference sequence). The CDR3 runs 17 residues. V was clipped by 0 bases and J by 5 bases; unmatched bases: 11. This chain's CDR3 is CSARDFIRLAANNEQFF. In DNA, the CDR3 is TGCAGTGCTAGAGATTTCATCAGACTAGCGGCTAACAATGAGCAGTTCTTC.

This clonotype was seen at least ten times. The CDR3 DNA follows: TGTGCCAGCAGTTACTCGAGGGAAAGCTCCTACAATGAGCAGTTCTTC. Protein sequence: CASSYSRESSYNEQFF. This chain links TRBV6-5 with TRBJ2-1; D might be TRBD2 (5 bases). Between the trimmed V and J ends, which lost 0 bases and 0 bases, there was a span of 9 bases. There are 16 residues in the CDR3. The germline V gene encodes CDR1 MNHEY and CDR2 SVGAGI.

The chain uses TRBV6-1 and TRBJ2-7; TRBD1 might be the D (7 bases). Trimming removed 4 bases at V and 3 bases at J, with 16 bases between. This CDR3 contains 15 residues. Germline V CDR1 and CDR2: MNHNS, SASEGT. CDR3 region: CASSVRQGGFYEQYF. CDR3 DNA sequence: TGTGCCAGCAGTGTTCGGCAGGGGGGATTCTACGAGCAGTACTTC.

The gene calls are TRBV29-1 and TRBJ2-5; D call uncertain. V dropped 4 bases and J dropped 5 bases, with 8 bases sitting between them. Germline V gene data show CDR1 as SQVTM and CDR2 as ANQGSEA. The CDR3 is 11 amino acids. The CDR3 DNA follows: TGCAGCGTTGCGCTAGGGGAGACCCAGTACTTC. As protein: CSVALGETQYF.

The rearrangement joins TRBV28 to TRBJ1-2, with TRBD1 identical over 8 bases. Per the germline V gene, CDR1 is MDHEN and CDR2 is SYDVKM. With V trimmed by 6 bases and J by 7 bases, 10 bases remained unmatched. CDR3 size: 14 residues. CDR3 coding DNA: TGTGCCAGCAGCCGAATGGACAGGGCGGCTGGCTACACCTTC. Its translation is CASSRMDRAAGYTF.

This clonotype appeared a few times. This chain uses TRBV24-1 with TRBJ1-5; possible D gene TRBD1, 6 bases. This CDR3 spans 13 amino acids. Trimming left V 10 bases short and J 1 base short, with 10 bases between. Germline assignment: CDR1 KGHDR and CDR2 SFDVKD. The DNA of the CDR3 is TGTGCCACACAACAGGGAAGCAATCAGCCCCAGCATTTT. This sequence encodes CATQQGSNQPQHF.

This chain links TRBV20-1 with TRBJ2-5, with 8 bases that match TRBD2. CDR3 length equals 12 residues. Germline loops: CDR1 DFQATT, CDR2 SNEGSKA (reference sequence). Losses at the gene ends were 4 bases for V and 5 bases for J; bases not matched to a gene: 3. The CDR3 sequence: CSAKAGVETQYF. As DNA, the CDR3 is TGCAGTGCTAAAGCGGGAGTGGAGACCCAGTACTTC.

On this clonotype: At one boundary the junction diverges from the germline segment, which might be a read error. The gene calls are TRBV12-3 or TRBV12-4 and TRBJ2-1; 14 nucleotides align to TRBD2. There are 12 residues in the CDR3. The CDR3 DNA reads TGTGCCAGCAGTCAGGGACTAGCGGGAGCATCCTTC. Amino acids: CASSQGLAGASF.

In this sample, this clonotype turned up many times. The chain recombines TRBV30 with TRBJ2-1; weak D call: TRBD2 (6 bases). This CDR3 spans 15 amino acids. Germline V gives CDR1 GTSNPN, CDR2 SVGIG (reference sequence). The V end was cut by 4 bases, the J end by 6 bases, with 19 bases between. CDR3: CAWTALGREVNEQFF. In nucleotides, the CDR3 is TGTGCCTGGACTGCCCTGGGCAGGGAGGTCAATGAGCAGTTCTTC.

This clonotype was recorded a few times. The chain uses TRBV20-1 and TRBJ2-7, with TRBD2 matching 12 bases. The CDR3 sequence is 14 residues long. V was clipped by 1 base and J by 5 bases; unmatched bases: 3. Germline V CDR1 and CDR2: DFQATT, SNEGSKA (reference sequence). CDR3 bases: TGCAGTGCTAGAGTTCGACTAGCGGGAGACGAGCAGTACTTC. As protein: CSARVRLAGDEQYF.

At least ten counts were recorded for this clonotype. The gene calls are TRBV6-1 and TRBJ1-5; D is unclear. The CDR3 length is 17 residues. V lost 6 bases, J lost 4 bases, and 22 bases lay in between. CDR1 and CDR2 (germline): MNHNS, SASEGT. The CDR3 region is CASRSSPDSLSNQPQHF. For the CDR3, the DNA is TGTGCCAGCAGGTCTTCCCCGGACTCCTTATCTAATCAGCCCCAGCATTTT.

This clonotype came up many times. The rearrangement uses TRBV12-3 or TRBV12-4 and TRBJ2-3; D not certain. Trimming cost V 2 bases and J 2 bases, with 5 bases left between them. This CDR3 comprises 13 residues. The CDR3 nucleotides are TGTGCCAGCAGTTTAAGGTTCACAGATACGCAGTATTTT. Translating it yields CASSLRFTDTQYF.

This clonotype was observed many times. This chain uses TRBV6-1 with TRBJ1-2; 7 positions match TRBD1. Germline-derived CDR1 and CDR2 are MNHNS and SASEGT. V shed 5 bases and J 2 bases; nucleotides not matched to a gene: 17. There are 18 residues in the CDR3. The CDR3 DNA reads TGTGCCAGCAGTACCGATACCGGGACAGCTTTACTAAACTATGGCTACACCTTC. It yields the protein CASSTDTGTALLNYGYTF.

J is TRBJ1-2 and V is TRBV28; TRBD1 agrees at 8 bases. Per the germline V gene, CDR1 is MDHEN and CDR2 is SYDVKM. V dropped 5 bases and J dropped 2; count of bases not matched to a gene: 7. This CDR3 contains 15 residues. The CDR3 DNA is TGTGCCAGCAGTAGTAACACAGGGGGAAACTATGGCTACACCTTC. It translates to CASSSNTGGNYGYTF.

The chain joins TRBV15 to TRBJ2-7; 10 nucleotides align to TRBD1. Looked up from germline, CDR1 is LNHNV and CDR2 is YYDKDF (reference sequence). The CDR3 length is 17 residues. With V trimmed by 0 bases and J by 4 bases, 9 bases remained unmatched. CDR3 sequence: CATSRESPGQGLYEQYF. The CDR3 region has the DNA TGTGCCACCAGCAGAGAATCACCGGGACAGGGGTTGTACGAGCAGTACTTC.

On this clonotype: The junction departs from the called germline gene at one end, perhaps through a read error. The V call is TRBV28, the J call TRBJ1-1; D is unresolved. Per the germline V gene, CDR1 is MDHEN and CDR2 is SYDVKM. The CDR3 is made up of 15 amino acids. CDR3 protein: CASSPAGLLNTDAFF. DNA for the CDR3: TGTGCCAGCAGCCCAGCGGGATTATTGAACACTGATGCTTTCTTT.